This TCR beta chain was identified during a study of cytomegalovirus exposure and HLA in healthy donors. Study as a whole: The same platform used for the 600 to 750 first-cohort repertoires was also used for the 120 or so validation repertoires, as a later analysis reported.

Germline V gene lookup returns CDR1 LNHDA and CDR2 SQIVND (reference sequence). V was trimmed by 6 bases and J by 4 bases, leaving 15 bases between them. This CDR3 contains 15 residues. In regard to this clone: Its antigen is currently unknown.

Libraries were prepared by immunoSEQ multiplex PCR; TCRdb keeps only in-frame clonotypes and omits some of them. Of about 160,000 clones in the sample, 95% to 96% were seen once. Study-wide points: Most TCRs appeared rarely, but some public TCRs recurred in many donors.

The chain links TRBV19 to TRBJ2-2; D unresolved. Sequenced input: PBMCs. The sequence was collected from a woman aged 18-29 years in good health and CMV-seronegative. Here the CDR3 DNA reads TGTGCCAGTAGGACGTTTGAACAGACCACCGGGGAGCTGTTTTTT. Translation: CASRTFEQTTGELFF.